This TCR beta chain was sequenced in a study of blood T cell repertoires in COVID-19. Study information: Samples representing acute and convalescent COVID-19 were sourced from the United States, Italy and Spain. PBMCs, B-cell-depleted T cells, or T cells provided the cDNA or gDNA that made up the material.

This clone was seen a few times. In germline, CDR1 is LNHDA, CDR2 SQIVND (reference sequence). CDR3 length: 13 amino acids. The V end was cut by 6 bases, the J end by 7 bases, with 10 bases between. In the source study's methods: Amplified reference gene primers provided the basis for estimating nucleated cell counts. Method: immunoSEQ multiplex PCR; TCRdb's copy keeps in-frame clones and lacks some. Clonal size and the V and J genes are those of that table, whereas D and trimming came from the DNA. This table has around 250,000 clones, 65% to 85% appearing once. Sequenced: peripheral blood. This receptor was taken from a woman aged 40 to 55 who had recovered from COVID-19. The rearrangement uses TRBV19 and TRBJ1-6; D might be TRBD1 (6 bases). This chain's CDR3 is CASRDSRNSPLHF. The CDR3 region has the DNA TGTGCCAGTAGGGACAGCAGAAATTCACCCCTCCACTTT. Looking up the rest from reference TRBV19 and TRBJ1-6 gives the full variable domain: DGGITQSPKYLFRKEGQNVTLSCEQNLNHDAMYWYRQDPGQGLRLIYYSQIVNDFQKGDIAEGYSVSREKKESFPLTVTSAQKNPTAFYLCASRDSRNSPLHFGNGTRLTVT.